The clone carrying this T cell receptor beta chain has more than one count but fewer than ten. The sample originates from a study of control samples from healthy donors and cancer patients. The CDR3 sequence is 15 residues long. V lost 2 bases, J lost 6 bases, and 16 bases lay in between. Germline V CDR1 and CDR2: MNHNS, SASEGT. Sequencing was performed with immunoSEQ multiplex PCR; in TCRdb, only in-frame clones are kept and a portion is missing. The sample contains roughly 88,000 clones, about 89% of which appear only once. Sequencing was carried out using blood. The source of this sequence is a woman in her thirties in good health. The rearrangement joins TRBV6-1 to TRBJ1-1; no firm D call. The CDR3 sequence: CASSEPGRALPEAFF. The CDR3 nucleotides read TGTGCCAGCAGTGAACCGGGGAGGGCTCTTCCTGAAGCTTTCTTT.